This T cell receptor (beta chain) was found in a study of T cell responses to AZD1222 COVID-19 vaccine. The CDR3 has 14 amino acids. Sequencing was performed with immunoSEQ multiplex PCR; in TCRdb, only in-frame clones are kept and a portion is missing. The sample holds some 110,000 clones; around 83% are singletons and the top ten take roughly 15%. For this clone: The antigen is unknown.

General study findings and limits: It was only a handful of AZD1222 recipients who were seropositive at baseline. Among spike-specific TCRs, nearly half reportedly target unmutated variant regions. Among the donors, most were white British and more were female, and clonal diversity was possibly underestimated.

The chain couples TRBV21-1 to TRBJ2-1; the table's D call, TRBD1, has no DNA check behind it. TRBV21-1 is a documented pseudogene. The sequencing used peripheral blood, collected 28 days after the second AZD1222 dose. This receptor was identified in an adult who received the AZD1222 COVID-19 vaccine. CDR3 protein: CASSKVNRGHEQFF. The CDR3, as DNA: TGTGCCAGCAGCAAAGTCAACAGGGGCCATGAGCAGTTCTTC.